The 22 T cell receptor beta chains given below trace back to one sample, sequenced in a study of T-cell memory formation after mild COVID-19. TCRdb re-called the 5' RACE reads with MiXCR, one entry per CDR3 protein. The table includes about 150,000 distinct CDR3 sequences, around 13% detected once. Sequenced input: PBMCs or a T cell subset sorted from them (not recorded which). Receptors originate from an adult woman who had mild COVID-19 (a few samples of this study predate the infection). Cell type and time point are not known.

As regards this clonotype: Possible read error: a much larger clone is one base away. This chain connects TRBV25-1 to TRBJ2-1, with D possibly called TRBD1 or TRBD2 (5 bases each). The CDR3 runs 14 residues. Germline V gene data show CDR1 as MGHDK and CDR2 as SYGVNS. V lost 5 bases and J lost 5, with 13 bases in between. The CDR3 protein is CASSYGGWNNEQFF. CDR3 DNA sequence: TGTGCCAGCAGTTATGGGGGATGGAACAATGAGCAGTTCTTC.

V and J are TRBV6-6 and TRBJ1-1, with 7 bases matching TRBD1. V lost 4 bases, J lost 10 bases, and 6 bases stayed unmatched. Germline V gives CDR1 MNHNY, CDR2 SVGAGI (reference sequence). This CDR3 has 12 amino acids. The CDR3 coding sequence is TGTGCCAGCAGTTGGGACAGAACACCAGCTTTCTTT. This encodes CASSWDRTPAFF.

The sample holds a few counts of this clonotype. The chain links TRBV10-3 to TRBJ1-5; D remains unclear. In germline, CDR1 is ENHRY, CDR2 SYGVKD. This CDR3 spans 15 amino acids. Trimming stripped 6 bases from V and 0 bases from J, with 12 bases between. The CDR3 region has the DNA TGTGCCATCAGCCTAGGGTTCAATAGCAATCAGCCCCAGCATTTT. Protein product: CAISLGFNSNQPQHF.

The gene calls are TRBV4-2 and TRBJ1-2; D perhaps matches TRBD1 (6 bases). The CDR3 runs to 16 residues. Trimming shortened V by 0 bases and J by 8 bases, and 19 bases separated the two germline ends. Per the germline V gene, CDR1 is LGHNA and CDR2 is YNFKEQ. This CDR3 is CASSQDPPTGSGGYTF. The CDR3 coding sequence is TGTGCCAGCAGCCAAGATCCCCCGACAGGTTCAGGAGGCTACACCTTC.

The chain uses TRBV7-2 and TRBJ2-5; 9 nucleotides agree with TRBD2. The CDR3 contains 14 residues. Trimming removed 4 bases from V and 4 bases from J; junction bases left unmatched: 4. The V gene's germline CDR1 is SGHTA and CDR2 FQGNSA. The DNA of the CDR3 is TGTGCCAGCAGCTCCATAGCGGGAGTAGAGACCCAGTACTTC. Translation gives CASSSIAGVETQYF.

This clonotype was seen only a few times. The V gene is TRBV4-1, the J gene TRBJ1-1; the match to TRBD1 covers 9 bases. This CDR3 is 16 amino acids long. Trimming cost V 1 base and J 0 bases; bases outside gene matches: 3. Germline-derived CDR1 and CDR2 are MGHRA and YSYEKL. This chain's CDR3 is CASSQVGQGLNTEAFF. CDR3 DNA: TGCGCCAGCAGCCAAGTTGGACAGGGGTTGAACACTGAAGCTTTCTTT.

The V gene is TRBV19, the J gene TRBJ2-2; 7 bases fit TRBD1. V was pared by 6 bases and J by 4 bases, with 8 bases of the junction left unmatched. Germline lookup yields CDR1 LNHDA and CDR2 SQIVND (reference sequence). The CDR3 sequence is 15 residues long. CDR3 sequence (DNA): TGTGCCAGTAGCGCACGACAGGGATCCACCGGGGAGCTGTTTTTT. Protein: CASSARQGSTGELFF.

This clonotype was found a few times. The V gene is TRBV24-1, the J gene TRBJ1-5, with D possibly TRBD1 on 6 matching bases. The germline V gene encodes CDR1 KGHDR and CDR2 SFDVKD. The CDR3 extends over 16 amino acids. The V end was cut by 4 bases, the J end by 3 bases, with 15 bases between. CDR3 in amino acids: CATSDHTRGDNQPQHF. CDR3 bases: TGTGCCACCAGTGACCATACAAGGGGGGACAATCAGCCCCAGCATTTT.

The sample holds a few counts of this clonotype. V is TRBV5-1 and J is TRBJ1-2, with 7 bases aligning to TRBD1. Germline CDR1 is SGHRS and CDR2 is YFSETQ. Losses at the gene ends were 5 bases for V and 7 bases for J; bases not matched to a gene: 5. There are 12 residues in the CDR3. DNA for the CDR3: TGCGCCAGCAGTGAGGGGGCGATTGGCTACACCTTC. It translates to CASSEGAIGYTF.

The chain recombines TRBV5-1 with TRBJ2-3, with 11 bases lining up with TRBD2. The V gene's germline CDR1 is SGHRS and CDR2 YFSETQ. The junction had 8 bases not matched to a gene; V was cut back by 0 bases and J by 5 bases. The CDR3 is 17 amino acids. This CDR3 reads CASSLAVAGGQRDTQYF. Here the CDR3 DNA reads TGCGCCAGCAGCTTGGCGGTAGCGGGGGGGCAGAGAGATACGCAGTATTTT.

This clonotype was seen more than once but under ten times. The chain couples TRBV5-1 to TRBJ2-1, with TRBD2 matching 9 bases. The CDR3 runs 15 residues. V lost 4 bases and J lost 6; bases outside the gene matches: 8. The germline gives CDR1 SGHRS, CDR2 YFSETQ. The CDR3 is CASSPVAGVTNEQFF. CDR3 DNA sequence: TGCGCCAGCAGCCCGGTAGCGGGAGTAACCAATGAGCAGTTCTTC.

The gene calls are TRBV29-1 and TRBJ1-2; no clear D. CDR1 is SQVTM, CDR2 ANQGSEA, per germline. The CDR3 runs 13 residues. V was pared by 3 bases and J by 7 bases, with 15 bases between. CDR3 in amino acids: CSVEDSLSGGYTF. In DNA form, the CDR3 reads TGCAGCGTTGAGGATAGCCTTTCAGGTGGCTACACCTTC.

This clonotype has a handful of counts. The chain uses TRBV5-6 and TRBJ1-1; no definite D call. V lost 5 bases, J lost 0 bases, and 8 bases lay in between. The V gene's germline CDR1 is SGHDT and CDR2 YYEEEE. This CDR3 spans 13 amino acids. The CDR3 here is CASRLTLNTEAFF. The CDR3 DNA reads as TGTGCCAGCAGATTGACATTGAACACTGAAGCTTTCTTT.

The CDR3 loop is CASSEAGAKGTTDTQYF. The CDR3 DNA reads TGTGCCAGCAGTGAAGCAGGGGCAAAAGGGACGACAGATACGCAGTATTTT. This chain uses TRBV2 with TRBJ2-3; D is tentatively TRBD1 or TRBD2 (5 bases each). The CDR3 contains 17 residues. Trimming took off 0 bases at V and 3 bases at J, with 16 bases between the two ends. CDR1 SNHLY and CDR2 FYNNEI come from the germline V gene.

The CDR3 region has the DNA TGTGCCAGCAGTGATCCCCCCGCAGGGGGCTCCTACGAGCAGTACTTC. Translating it yields CASSDPPAGGSYEQYF. The J gene is TRBJ2-7, the V gene TRBV2; 7 bases fit TRBD1. Trimming removed 3 bases from V and 0 bases from J; junction bases left unmatched: 8. From germline, CDR1 is SNHLY and CDR2 FYNNEI. There are 16 residues in the CDR3.

In its sample, this clonotype was seen a few times. A junction end diverges from the germline sequence, so it may reflect a read error. This chain uses TRBV5-1 with TRBJ1-4; D unresolved. Germline V gene data show CDR1 as SGHRS and CDR2 as YFSETQ. The CDR3 length is 9 residues. The CDR3 region is CASSSSGIF. CDR3 coding DNA: TGCGCCAGCAGCTCCTCCGGGATCTTT.

The J gene is TRBJ1-1, the V gene TRBV30, with D tentatively TRBD1 (5 bases). The germline gives CDR1 GTSNPN, CDR2 SVGIG (reference sequence). Trimming removed 2 bases from V and 0 bases from J, with 7 bases in between. This CDR3 spans 13 amino acids. CDR3 in DNA: TGTGCCTGGAGTCCAGGGATGAACACTGAAGCTTTCTTT. Its translation is CAWSPGMNTEAFF.

In regard to this clonotype: An end of the junction differs from the germline gene, which may be a read error. V gene TRBV28 combines with J gene TRBJ1-1; D is unresolved. The CDR3 covers 15 residues. CDR1 is MDHEN, CDR2 SYDVKM, per germline. The CDR3 loop is CASSSRGRAPTEALF. The CDR3 nucleotides are TGTGCCAGCAGTTCTCGAGGGAGGGCTCCCACTGAAGCTTTATTT.

The table lists this clonotype with a few counts. This sequence joins TRBV9 and TRBJ2-7; 8 nucleotides line up with TRBD1. The CDR3 has 15 amino acids. The germline V gene has CDR1 SGDLS and CDR2 YYNGEE. Losses at the gene ends were 4 bases for V and 3 bases for J; bases not matched to a gene: 9. CDR3: CASSKDREGDYEQYF. The CDR3 DNA follows: TGTGCCAGCAGCAAGGACAGGGAAGGGGACTACGAGCAGTACTTC.

The chain couples TRBV7-6 to TRBJ2-3; 10 nucleotides match TRBD1. Germline lookup yields CDR1 SGHVS and CDR2 FNYEAQ. The J segment lost 3 bases and the V segment lost 2 bases, leaving 17 bases of the junction unmatched. CDR3 length: 20 residues. In nucleotides, the CDR3 is TGTGCCAGCAGCTTAATTGTCGGGACAGGGGTCCCTCGCCCTACAGATACGCAGTATTTT. Its protein is CASSLIVGTGVPRPTDTQYF.

The chain links TRBV2 to TRBJ2-7; TRBD1 might be the D (6 bases). The V end lost 5 bases, the J end lost 2 bases, and 16 bases lay between the germline ends. The CDR3 is made up of 15 amino acids. CDR1 and CDR2 (germline): SNHLY, FYNNEI. Here the CDR3 DNA reads TGTGCCAGCAGTCAGCTGACCGGGACACCCTACGAGCAGTACTTC. As protein: CASSQLTGTPYEQYF.

This clonotype appeared a few times. J is TRBJ1-1 and V is TRBV6-1, with a tentative D call TRBD1 (5 bases). This CDR3 comprises 16 residues. Between the trimmed V and J ends, which lost 2 bases and 0 bases, there was a span of 13 bases. CDR1 MNHNS and CDR2 SASEGT come from the germline V gene. In DNA form, the CDR3 reads TGTGCCAGCAGTGAACGGCAGTGGGGGGTGAACACTGAAGCTTTCTTT. Its protein is CASSERQWGVNTEAFF.